This entry describes one T cell receptor beta chain. Its antigen is undetermined. The data were taken from a study of beta chain features in type 1 diabetes. At the level of the study: Summed over all samples, the examined sorted cells came to 107,917,701.

This CDR3 region has 15 residues. Germline values: CDR1 LNHDA, CDR2 SQIVND (reference sequence). V was cut by 3 bases and J by 0 bases, with 11 bases left in between. Findings of the study overall: In all four CD4+ subsets, TCRB CDR3 length was significantly, moderately reduced in type 1 diabetes.

Expressed TCRB transcripts were sequenced because the entire RNA isolate underwent reverse transcription. Clones were read by immunoSEQ multiplex PCR, and TCRdb kept only the in-frame ones, dropping some. The profile covers approximately 58,000 clones, with about 60% appearing a single time and roughly 0.3% taken by the ten largest. The sample comprised stem cell memory CD4+ T cells from blood. The TCR comes from a woman under 40 with type 1 diabetes. V and J are TRBV19 and TRBJ1-1; maybe TRBD1 (6 bases). The CDR3 is CASSIRGNMNTEAFF. Written as DNA, the CDR3 is TGTGCCAGTAGTATCAGGGGAAATATGAACACTGAAGCTTTCTTT.